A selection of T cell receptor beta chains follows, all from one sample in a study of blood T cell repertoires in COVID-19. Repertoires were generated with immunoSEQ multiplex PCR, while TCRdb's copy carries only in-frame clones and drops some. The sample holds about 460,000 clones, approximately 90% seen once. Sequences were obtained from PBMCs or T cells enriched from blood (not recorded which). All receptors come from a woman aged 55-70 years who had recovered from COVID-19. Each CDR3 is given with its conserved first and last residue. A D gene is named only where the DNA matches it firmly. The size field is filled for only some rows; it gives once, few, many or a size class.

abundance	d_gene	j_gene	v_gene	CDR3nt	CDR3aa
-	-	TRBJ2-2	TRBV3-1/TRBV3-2	TGTGCCAGCAGCCAAGCCGGGACACCATACACCGGGGAGCTGTTTTTT	CASSQAGTPYTGELFF
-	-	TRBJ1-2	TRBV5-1	TGCGCCAGCAGCTTGGCTACGGCAGGGGATGGCTACACCTTC	CASSLATAGDGYTF
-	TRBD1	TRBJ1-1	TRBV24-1	TGTGCCACCAGTGCAAAGGGACAGGGGCTCACTGAAGCTTTCTTT	CATSAKGQGLTEAFF
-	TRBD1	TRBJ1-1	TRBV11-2	TGTGCCAGCAGCTTAGGTTGGACAGGCTTCAACACTGAAGCTTTCTTT	CASSLGWTGFNTEAFF
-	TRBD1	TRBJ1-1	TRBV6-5	TGTGCCAGCAGCTGGACAGGCTGGAACACTGAAGCTTTCTTT	CASSWTGWNTEAFF
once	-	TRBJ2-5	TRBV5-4	TGTGCCAGCAGCTTGAGGGGGAGTCAAGAGACCCAGTACTTC	CASSLRGSQETQYF
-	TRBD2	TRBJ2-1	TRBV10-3	TGTGCCACGTGGACTAGCGGGGGACCAGAGCAGTTCTTC	CATWTSGGPEQFF
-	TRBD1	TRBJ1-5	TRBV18	TGTGCCAGCTCCATATATGGCCCTTCGGCAGGGGGTCATCAGCCCCAGCATTTT	CASSIYGPSAGGHQPQHF
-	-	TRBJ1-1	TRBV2	TGTGCCAGCAGTCTAAGGACAGCCGAAGCTTTCTTT	CASSLRTAEAFF
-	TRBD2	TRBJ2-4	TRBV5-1	TGCGCCAGCAGTTTAGCGGGGGCCCTAGCCAAAAACATTCAGTACTTC	CASSLAGALAKNIQYF
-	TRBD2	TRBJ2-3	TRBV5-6	TGTGCCAGCAGCTCCTCGGGGGGGAGCACAGATACGCAGTATTTT	CASSSSGGSTDTQYF
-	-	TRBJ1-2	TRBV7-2	TGTGCCAGCCAACCCTTGCTAGCTAACTATGGCTACACCTTC	CASQPLLANYGYTF
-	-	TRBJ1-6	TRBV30	TGTGCCTGGAATACAGGGAGAGAGGATTCACCCCTCCACTTT	CAWNTGREDSPLHF
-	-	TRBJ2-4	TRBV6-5	TGTGCCAGCCATGGAGGGATAGCCAAAAACATTCAGTACTTC	CASHGGIAKNIQYF
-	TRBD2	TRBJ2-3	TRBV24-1	TGTGCCACCAGTGGAGGGACTAGCGGGGGGACCACAGATACGCAGTATTTT	CATSGGTSGGTTDTQYF
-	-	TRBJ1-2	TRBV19	TGTGCCAGTAGTTTCATGCCCCCACGGGGTGACTATGGCTACACCTTC	CASSFMPPRGDYGYTF
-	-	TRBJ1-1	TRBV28	TGTGCCAGCAGTCAGACCCCAGGGCCGGGTACTGAAGCTTTCTTT	CASSQTPGPGTEAFF
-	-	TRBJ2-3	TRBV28	TGTGCCAGCAGATCGGGCCAGGGTAGAACAGATACGCAGTATTTT	CASRSGQGRTDTQYF
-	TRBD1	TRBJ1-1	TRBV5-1	TGCGCCAGCAGCAAGACAGGGGACACTGAAGCTTTCTTT	CASSKTGDTEAFF
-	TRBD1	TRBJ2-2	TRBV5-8	TGTGCCAGCAGCCGGGACAGGGGACTGTTTTTT	CASSRDRGLFF
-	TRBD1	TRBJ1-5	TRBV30	TGTGCCTGGAGTCGACAGGGGGCAGGGCAGCCCCAGCATTTT	CAWSRQGAGQPQHF
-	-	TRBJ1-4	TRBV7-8	TGTGCCAGCAGCCTAGGGGGGGGTGTGGGAAAACTGTTTTTT	CASSLGGGVGKLFF
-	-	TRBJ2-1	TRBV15	TGTGCCACCGGACGGAGGAATGAGCAGTTCTTC	CATGRRNEQFF
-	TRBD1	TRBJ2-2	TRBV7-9	TGTGCCAGCTTCCCAGGGGGCCCCGGGGAGCTGTTTTTT	CASFPGGPGELFF
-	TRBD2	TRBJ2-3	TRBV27	TGTGCCAGCAGCCCTAGCGGGACCACAGATACGCAGTATTTT	CASSPSGTTDTQYF
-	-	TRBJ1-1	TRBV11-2	TGTGCCAGCAGCTCCCCTTACAGGATTCTTGGAGCTTTCTTT	CASSSPYRILGAFF
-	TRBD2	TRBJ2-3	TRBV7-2	TGTGCCAGCAGCTTATCTGGGACTAGCGTTAGCACAGATACGCAGTATTTT	CASSLSGTSVSTDTQYF
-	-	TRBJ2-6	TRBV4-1	TGCGCCAGCAGCCAATTACCAGGGTCTGGGGCCAACGTCCTGACTTTC	CASSQLPGSGANVLTF
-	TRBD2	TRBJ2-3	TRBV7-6	TGTGCCAGCAGCTCACGGACTAGCGGGGGGACAGATACGCAGTATTTT	CASSSRTSGGTDTQYF
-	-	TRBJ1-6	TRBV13	TGTGCCAGCAGCCCACGGACCTCAACCGGGATGTCACCCCTCCACTTT	CASSPRTSTGMSPLHF
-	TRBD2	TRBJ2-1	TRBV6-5	TGTGCCAGCAGGTTAGCGGGGAGCCTTTACAATGAGCAGTTCTTC	CASRLAGSLYNEQFF
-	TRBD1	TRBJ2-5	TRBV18	TGTGCCAGCTCACCACTTGCCGGGACAGGGACCCAAGAGACCCAGTACTTC	CASSPLAGTGTQETQYF
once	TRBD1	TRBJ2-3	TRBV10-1	TGCGCCAGCAGTGGGCAGGGACAGGGCGAAGATACGCAGTATTTT	CASSGQGQGEDTQYF
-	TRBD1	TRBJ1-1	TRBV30	TGTGCCTGGAGTGTACAACCTAAGTATTGGACAGGGACGGACACTGAAGCTTTCTTT	CAWSVQPKYWTGTDTEAFF
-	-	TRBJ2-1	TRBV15	TGTGCCACCAGCAGAGATCCCAGGGGACGATACAATGAGCAGTTCTTC	CATSRDPRGRYNEQFF
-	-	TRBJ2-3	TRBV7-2	TGTGCCAGCAGCCCCGTCAACATTCCGTATTTT	CASSPVNIPYF